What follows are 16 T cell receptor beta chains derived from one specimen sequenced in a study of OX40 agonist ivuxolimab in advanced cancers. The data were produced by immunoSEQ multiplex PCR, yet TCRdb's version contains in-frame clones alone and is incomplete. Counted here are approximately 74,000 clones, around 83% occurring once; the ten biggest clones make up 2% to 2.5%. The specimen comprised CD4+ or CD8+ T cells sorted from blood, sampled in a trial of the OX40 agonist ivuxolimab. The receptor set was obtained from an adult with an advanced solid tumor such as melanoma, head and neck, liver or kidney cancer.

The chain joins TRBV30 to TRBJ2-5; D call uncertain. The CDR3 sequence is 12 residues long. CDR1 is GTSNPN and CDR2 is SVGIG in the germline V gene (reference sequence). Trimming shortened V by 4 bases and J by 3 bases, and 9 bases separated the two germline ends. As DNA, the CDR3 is TGTGCCTGGATAGGCAGAGAAGAGACCCAGTACTTC. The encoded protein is CAWIGREETQYF.

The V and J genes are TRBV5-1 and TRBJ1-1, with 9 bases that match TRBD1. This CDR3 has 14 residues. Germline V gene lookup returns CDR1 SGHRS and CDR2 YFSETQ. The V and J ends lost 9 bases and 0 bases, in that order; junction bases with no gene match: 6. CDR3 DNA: TGCGCCACCCGGACAGGGGCGATGAACACTGAAGCTTTCTTT. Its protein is CATRTGAMNTEAFF.

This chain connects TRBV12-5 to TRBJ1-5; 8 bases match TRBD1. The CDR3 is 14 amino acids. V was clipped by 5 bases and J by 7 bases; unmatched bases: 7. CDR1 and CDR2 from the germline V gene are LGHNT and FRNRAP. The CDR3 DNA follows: TGTGCTAGTGGTCCTGGACAGGGTCAACAGCCCCAGCATTTT. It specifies CASGPGQGQQPQHF.

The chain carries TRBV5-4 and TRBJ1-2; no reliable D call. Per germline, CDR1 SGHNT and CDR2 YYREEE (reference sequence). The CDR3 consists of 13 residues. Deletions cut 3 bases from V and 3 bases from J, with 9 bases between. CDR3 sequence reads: CASSWKVDYGYTF. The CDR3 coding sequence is TGTGCCAGCAGCTGGAAGGTGGACTATGGCTACACCTTC.

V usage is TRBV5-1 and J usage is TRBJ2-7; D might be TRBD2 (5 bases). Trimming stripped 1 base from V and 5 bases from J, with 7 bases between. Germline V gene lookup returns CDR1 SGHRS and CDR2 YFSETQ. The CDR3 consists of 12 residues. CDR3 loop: CASSLNGNEQYF. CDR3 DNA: TGCGCCAGCAGCTTGAACGGGAACGAGCAGTACTTC.

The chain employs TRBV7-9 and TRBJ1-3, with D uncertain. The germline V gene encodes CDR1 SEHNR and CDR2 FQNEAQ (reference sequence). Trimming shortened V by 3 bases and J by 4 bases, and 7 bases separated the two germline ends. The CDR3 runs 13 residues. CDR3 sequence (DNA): TGTGCCAGCAGCTTCGGGGTCGGAAACACCATATATTTT. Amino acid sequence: CASSFGVGNTIYF.

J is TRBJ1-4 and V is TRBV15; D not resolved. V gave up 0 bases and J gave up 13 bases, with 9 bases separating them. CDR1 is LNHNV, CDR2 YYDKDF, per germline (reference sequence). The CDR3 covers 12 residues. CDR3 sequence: CATSREAGRLFF. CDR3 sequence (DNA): TGTGCCACCAGCAGAGAGGCGGGTAGACTGTTTTTT.

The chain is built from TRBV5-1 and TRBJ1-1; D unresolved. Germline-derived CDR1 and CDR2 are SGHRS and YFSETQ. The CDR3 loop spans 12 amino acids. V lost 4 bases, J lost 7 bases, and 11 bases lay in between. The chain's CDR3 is CASSTDTFEAFF. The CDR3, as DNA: TGCGCCAGCAGCACTGACACATTTGAAGCTTTCTTT.

The CDR3, as DNA: TGCGCCAGCAGCCGCTCGGGGACAGAGTTTAATGAAAAACTGTTTTTT. This gives the protein CASSRSGTEFNEKLFF. V usage is TRBV4-1 and J usage is TRBJ1-4, with 7 positions matching TRBD1. V gave up 4 bases and J gave up 4 bases; unmatched junction bases: 9. In germline, CDR1 is MGHRA, CDR2 YSYEKL. The CDR3 spans 16 residues.

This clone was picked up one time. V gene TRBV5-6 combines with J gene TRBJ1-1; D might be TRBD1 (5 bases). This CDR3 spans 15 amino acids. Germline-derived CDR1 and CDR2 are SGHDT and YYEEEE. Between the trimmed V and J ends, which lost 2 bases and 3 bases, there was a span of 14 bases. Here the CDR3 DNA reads TGTGCCAGCAGCTTCGAGGGGACTTTGCACACTGAAGCTTTCTTT. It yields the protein CASSFEGTLHTEAFF.

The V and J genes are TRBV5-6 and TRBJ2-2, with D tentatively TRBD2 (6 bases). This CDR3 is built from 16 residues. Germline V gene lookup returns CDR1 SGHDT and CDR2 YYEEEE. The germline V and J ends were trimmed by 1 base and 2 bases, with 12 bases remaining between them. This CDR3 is CASSLSKGLNTGELFF. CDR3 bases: TGTGCCAGCAGCTTGTCAAAGGGACTTAACACCGGGGAGCTGTTTTTT.

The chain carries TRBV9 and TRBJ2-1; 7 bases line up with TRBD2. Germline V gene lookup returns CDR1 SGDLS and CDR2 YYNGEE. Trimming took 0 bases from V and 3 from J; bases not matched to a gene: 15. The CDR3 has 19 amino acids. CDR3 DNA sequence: TGTGCCAGCAGCGTAGGCTCCCCGGCTGCGGGAGCACTCTACAATGAGCAGTTCTTC. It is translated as CASSVGSPAAGALYNEQFF.

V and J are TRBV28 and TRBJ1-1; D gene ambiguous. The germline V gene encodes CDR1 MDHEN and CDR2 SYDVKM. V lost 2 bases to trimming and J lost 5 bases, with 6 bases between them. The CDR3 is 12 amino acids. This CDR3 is CASSLGVTEAFF. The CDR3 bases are TGTGCCAGCAGTTTAGGGGTGACTGAAGCTTTCTTT. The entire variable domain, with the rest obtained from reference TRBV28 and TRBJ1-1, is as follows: DVKVTQSSRYLVKRTGEKVFLECVQDMDHENMFWYRQDPGLGLRLIYFSYDVKMKEKGDIPEGYSVSREKKERFSLILESASTNQTSMYLCASSLGVTEAFFGQGTRLTVV.

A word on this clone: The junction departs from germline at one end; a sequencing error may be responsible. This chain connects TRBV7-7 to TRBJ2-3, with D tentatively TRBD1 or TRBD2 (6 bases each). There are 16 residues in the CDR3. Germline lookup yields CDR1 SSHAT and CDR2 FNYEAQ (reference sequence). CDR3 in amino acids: CASSLGQWGAEGTQYF. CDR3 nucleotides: TGTGCTAGCAGCTTAGGACAGTGGGGGGCAGAGGGTACGCAGTATTTT.

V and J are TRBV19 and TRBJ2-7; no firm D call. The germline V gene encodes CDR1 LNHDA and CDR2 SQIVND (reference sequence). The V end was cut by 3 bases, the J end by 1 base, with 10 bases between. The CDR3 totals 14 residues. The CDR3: CASSIWGRSYEQYF. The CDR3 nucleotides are TGTGCCAGTAGTATCTGGGGTAGGTCCTACGAGCAGTACTTC.

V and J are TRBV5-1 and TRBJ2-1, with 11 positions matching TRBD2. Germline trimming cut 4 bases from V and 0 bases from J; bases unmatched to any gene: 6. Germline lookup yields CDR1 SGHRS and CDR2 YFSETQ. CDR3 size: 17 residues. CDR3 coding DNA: TGCGCCAGCAGCACCTTAGCGGGAGGGAGCTCCTACAATGAGCAGTTCTTC. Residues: CASSTLAGGSSYNEQFF.